This TCR beta chain originates from a study of regulatory T cells in long-lasting Graves disease. This clonotype has at least ten counts. According to the study, TCR beta libraries were built with iRepertoire HTBI primers and CDR3-region Arm-PCR. From the multiplex PCR reads, TCRdb called clonotypes with MiXCR, one entry per CDR3 protein. The repertoire has 350,000 to 500,000 distinct CDR3 sequences, around 17% of them found once; the top ten carry roughly a tenth. Time point here: newly diagnosed GD, antithyroid drugs for less than 3 months. The TCR library was made from RNA extracted from PBMCs. In addition, the sample was reused for a study of T cells in Graves' hyperthyroidism and ophthalmopathy. Per that paper: The study used the HTBI primer set for a first-round RT-PCR of the TCR CDR3. Blood held most thyroid clonotypes expanded above 0.001 frequency.

This specimen was peripheral blood mononuclear cells (PBMCs), taken at new diagnosis, from a patient treated with antithyroid drugs. This sequence was found in a woman younger than 45 with Graves disease.

The chain's CDR3 is CASSFGTSGPGEQFF. Here the CDR3 DNA reads TGTGCCAGCAGCTTCGGGACTAGCGGGCCCGGGGAGCAGTTCTTC. The chain carries TRBV5-5 and TRBJ2-1, with 12 bases matching TRBD2. Trimming at V came to 2 bases and at J to 10 bases, leaving 7 bases not matched to a gene. The germline gives CDR1 SGHKS, CDR2 YYEKEE (reference sequence). The CDR3 has 15 residues.